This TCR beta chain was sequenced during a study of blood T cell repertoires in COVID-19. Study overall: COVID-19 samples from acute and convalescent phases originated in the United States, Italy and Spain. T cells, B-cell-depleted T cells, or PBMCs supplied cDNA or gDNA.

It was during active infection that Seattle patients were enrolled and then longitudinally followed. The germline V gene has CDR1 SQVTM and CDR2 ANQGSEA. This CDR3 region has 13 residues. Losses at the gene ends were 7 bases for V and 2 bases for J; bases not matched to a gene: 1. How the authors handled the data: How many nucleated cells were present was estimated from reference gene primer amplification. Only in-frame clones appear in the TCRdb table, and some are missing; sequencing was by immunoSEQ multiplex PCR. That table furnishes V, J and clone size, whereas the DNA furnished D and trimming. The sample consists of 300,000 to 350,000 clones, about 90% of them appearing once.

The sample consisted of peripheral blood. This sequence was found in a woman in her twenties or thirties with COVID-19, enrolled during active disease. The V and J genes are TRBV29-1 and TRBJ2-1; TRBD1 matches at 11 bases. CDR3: CSAGQGAYNEQFF. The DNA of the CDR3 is TGCAGCGCGGGACAGGGGGCCTACAATGAGCAGTTCTTC.